The 14 T cell receptor beta chains reported below all come from one sample, sequenced in a study of blood T cell repertoires in COVID-19. Clones were read by immunoSEQ multiplex PCR, and TCRdb kept only the in-frame ones, dropping some. This sample has roughly 120,000 clones; 88% occur once, and the top ten carry 0.88%. The material sequenced was peripheral blood. These receptors were taken from a woman in her fifties or sixties with active or convalescent COVID-19.

The chain couples TRBV3-1 (or the pseudogene TRBV3-2) to TRBJ2-1; D gene uncertain. Germline V gene sequence: CDR1 LGHDT, CDR2 YNNKEL (reference sequence). The CDR3 is 15 residues long. V was trimmed by 1 base and J by 0 bases, leaving 7 bases between them. CDR3 sequence (DNA): TGTGCCAGCAGCCAAGTAGAGAGCTCCTACAATGAGCAGTTCTTC. As protein: CASSQVESSYNEQFF.

This sequence joins TRBV28 and TRBJ1-2; 9 nucleotides match TRBD1. The CDR3 has 13 amino acids. Germline-derived CDR1 and CDR2 are MDHEN and SYDVKM. Written as DNA, the CDR3 is TGTGCGATTCGGACAGGGGAGGACTATGGCTACACCTTC. Encoded protein: CAIRTGEDYGYTF.

The gene calls are TRBV30 and TRBJ2-7, with D perhaps TRBD1 (6 bases). Trimming stripped 4 bases from V and 3 bases from J, with 16 bases between. Germline assignment: CDR1 GTSNPN and CDR2 SVGIG (reference sequence). This CDR3 spans 14 amino acids. The CDR3, as DNA: TGTGCCTGGACGAAGGGGGATATTAGCTACGAGCAGTACTTC. As protein: CAWTKGDISYEQYF.

Remarks on this clone: This specimen includes other DNA sequences encoding the same CDR3. The chain has TRBV3-1 (or the pseudogene TRBV3-2) and TRBJ2-5, with 7 bases fitting TRBD2. The germline V gene encodes CDR1 LGHDT and CDR2 YNNKEL (reference sequence). The CDR3 runs 13 residues. After removal of 1 base from V and 5 bases from J, the junction contained 1 base not matched to a gene. The DNA for the CDR3 is TGTGCCAGCAGCCAAGGGGGAGGGGAGACCCAGTACTTC. It yields the protein CASSQGGGETQYF.

V gene TRBV9 combines with J gene TRBJ2-2, with D unclear. Germline loops: CDR1 SGDLS, CDR2 YYNGEE. This CDR3 has 15 amino acids. V was trimmed by 0 bases and J by 8 bases, leaving 14 bases between them. DNA of the CDR3: TGTGCCAGCAGCGTAGGGCTAGTTTCAAATGGGGAGCTGTTTTTT. Protein: CASSVGLVSNGELFF.

This sequence joins TRBV28 and TRBJ2-7; TRBD1 matches 8 bases. The V and J ends lost 8 bases and 2 bases, in that order; junction bases with no gene match: 8. The CDR3 runs to 14 residues. Germline V gene data show CDR1 as MDHEN and CDR2 as SYDVKM. The CDR3 DNA reads as TGTGCCAGCCAGGGGGCCGGCAGACCCTACGAGCAGTACTTC. Protein: CASQGAGRPYEQYF.

The chain joins TRBV5-1 to TRBJ1-3; 8 bases line up with TRBD1. Germline CDR1 and CDR2: SGHRS and YFSETQ. Trimming removed 7 bases from V and 2 bases from J; junction bases left unmatched: 8. The CDR3 runs to 15 residues. CDR3 sequence reads: CASGPGTGPGNTIYF. Here the CDR3 DNA reads TGCGCCAGCGGGCCCGGGACAGGCCCTGGAAACACCATATATTTT.

This clone has only one observation. V gene TRBV6-5 combines with J gene TRBJ1-1, with D possibly matching TRBD1 (6 bases). Per germline, CDR1 MNHEY and CDR2 SVGAGI. V lost 2 bases and J 6 bases, leaving 10 bases between the germline ends. The CDR3 is made up of 13 amino acids. The CDR3 loop reads CASSYRQEPEAFF. DNA of the CDR3: TGTGCCAGCAGTTACCGACAGGAGCCTGAAGCTTTCTTT.

The chain uses TRBV9 and TRBJ2-7, with D maybe TRBD2 (5 bases). V gave up 3 bases and J gave up 3 bases, with 16 bases separating them. The CDR3 contains 15 residues. Germline V gene data show CDR1 as SGDLS and CDR2 as YYNGEE. CDR3 protein: CASSGGLSPSYEQYF. The CDR3 nucleotides are TGTGCCAGCAGCGGCGGACTGAGTCCTAGCTACGAGCAGTACTTC.

CDR3 coding DNA: TGTGCCAGCAGAGTCGACAGGGGAAGGGCCGGGGAGCTGTTTTTT. This codes for CASRVDRGRAGELFF. The chain links TRBV6-5 to TRBJ2-2; TRBD1 aligns across 8 bases. CDR3 length: 15 amino acids. Germline V CDR1 and CDR2: MNHEY, SVGAGI. Trimming at V came to 6 bases and at J to 6 bases, leaving 9 bases not matched to a gene.

In its sample, this clone was seen a few times. Here the CDR3 reads CASNPGLAAAAYNEQFF. CDR3 in DNA: TGTGCCAGCAACCCGGGACTAGCGGCAGCCGCCTACAATGAGCAGTTCTTC. The chain uses TRBV7-8 and TRBJ2-1; 11 nucleotides match TRBD2. CDR1 and CDR2 from the germline V gene are SGHVS and FQNEAQ. CDR3 length: 17 amino acids. The ends lost 7 bases at V and 2 bases at J; junction bases unmatched: 10.

The V call is TRBV30, the J call TRBJ2-7, with a weak D call TRBD1 (5 bases). CDR3 length: 13 residues. Germline assignment: CDR1 GTSNPN and CDR2 SVGIG (reference sequence). The V end was cut by 2 bases, the J end by 5 bases, with 13 bases between. CDR3: CAWSWARAHEQYF. In DNA form, the CDR3 reads TGTGCCTGGAGTTGGGCCAGGGCCCACGAGCAGTACTTC.

This clone was observed once. The genes are TRBV16 and TRBJ2-1, with 7 bases aligning to TRBD2. CDR1 is KGHSY, CDR2 FQNENV, per germline. This CDR3 region has 16 residues. Losses at the gene ends were 0 bases for V and 5 bases for J; bases not matched to a gene: 7. CDR3 nucleotide sequence: TGTGCCAGCAGCCAATCTCGGCTAGCGGCTAACAATGAGCAGTTCTTC. This encodes CASSQSRLAANNEQFF.

The rearrangement uses TRBV4-1 and TRBJ2-7; D is ambiguous. Germline CDR1 reads MGHRA; CDR2 reads YSYEKL. V lost 4 bases and J lost 5, with 12 bases in between. This CDR3 region has 13 residues. CDR3 nucleotide sequence: TGCGCCAGCAGCCCGTTGGCCCTGAACGAGCAGTACTTC. Amino acids: CASSPLALNEQYF.